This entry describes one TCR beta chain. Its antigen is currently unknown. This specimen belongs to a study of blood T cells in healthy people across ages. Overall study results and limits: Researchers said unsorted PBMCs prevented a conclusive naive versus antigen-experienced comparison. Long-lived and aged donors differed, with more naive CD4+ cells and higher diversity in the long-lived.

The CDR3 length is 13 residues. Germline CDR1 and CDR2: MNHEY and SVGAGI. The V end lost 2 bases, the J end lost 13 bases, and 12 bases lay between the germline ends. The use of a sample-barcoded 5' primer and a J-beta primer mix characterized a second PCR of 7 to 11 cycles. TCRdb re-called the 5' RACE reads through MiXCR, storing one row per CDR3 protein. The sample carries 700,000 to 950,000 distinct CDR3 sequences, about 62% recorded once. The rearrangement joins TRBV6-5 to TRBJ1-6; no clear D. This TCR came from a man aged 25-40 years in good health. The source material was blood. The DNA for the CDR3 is TGTGCCAGCAGTTACAGGTTAATTTCCCCCCTCCACTTT. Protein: CASSYRLISPLHF.